This T cell receptor (beta chain) was obtained from a study of T and B cells in COVID-19 patients. From blood, about 240-550 ng of genomic DNA served as TRB template. Study-level findings and limits: Highly clonal in active COVID-19, TRB repertoires exceeded healthy-donor diversity and richness at recovery. Patients with COVID-19 reportedly showed strongly skewed T cell receptor beta variable and joining gene usage. Symptomatic-phase blood samples from mildly ill patients and early samples from severe cases were scarce.

Multiplex PCR with BIOMED2 TRB-A/B primer pools amplified TRB rearrangements. One entry per CDR3 protein, called by TCRdb with MiXCR from the multiplex PCR reads. The sample includes roughly 15,000 distinct CDR3 sequences, around 30% of them seen just once. Germline assignment: CDR1 SQVTM and CDR2 ANQGSEA. The CDR3 loop spans 13 amino acids. Trimming removed 4 bases from V and 6 bases from J, with 15 bases in between. This clonotype is medium-sized (0.01 to 0.1%) within its sample. Its antigen remains unidentified. Sequenced: blood. The chain has TRBV29-1 and TRBJ1-1; D call uncertain. The receptor was derived from a human donor who had recovered from COVID-19. CDR3 bases: TGCAGCGTTGCCGCCCAATTGGGCGCTGAAGCTTTCTTT. This gives the protein CSVAAQLGAEAFF.